This TCR beta chain originates from a study of T cell changes during pregnancy in multiple sclerosis. This table comes from immunoSEQ multiplex PCR, and its TCRdb copy is limited to in-frame clones, with some not included. Of about 73,000 clones in the sample, 85% to 95% were seen once. The germline V gene has CDR1 MNHEY and CDR2 SVGAGI. The CDR3 is 15 residues long. Trimming took 6 bases from V and 5 from J; bases not matched to a gene: 6. The V and J genes are TRBV6-5 and TRBJ2-1; 11 positions agree with TRBD2. The sequences come from peripheral blood, collected in the third trimester of pregnancy. The clonotype was recovered from a female donor in good health, enrolled as a control in a pregnancy study. CDR3 in amino acids: CASRELAGGHNEQFF. The CDR3 DNA is TGTGCCAGCAGAGAGCTAGCGGGGGGACACAATGAGCAGTTCTTC.